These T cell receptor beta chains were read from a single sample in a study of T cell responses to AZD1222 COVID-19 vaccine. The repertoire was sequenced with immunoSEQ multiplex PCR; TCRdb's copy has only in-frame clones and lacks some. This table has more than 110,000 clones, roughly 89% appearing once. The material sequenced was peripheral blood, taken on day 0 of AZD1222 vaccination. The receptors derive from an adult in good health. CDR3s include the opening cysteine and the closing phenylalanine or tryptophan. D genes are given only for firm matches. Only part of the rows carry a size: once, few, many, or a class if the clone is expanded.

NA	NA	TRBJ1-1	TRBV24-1	CATSDRATTEAFF	TGTGCCACCAGTGATCGGGCCACCACTGAAGCTTTCTTT
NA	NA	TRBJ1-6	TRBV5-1	CASSFGETDYNSPLHF	TGCGCCAGCAGCTTCGGAGAGACAGATTATAATTCACCCCTCCACTTT
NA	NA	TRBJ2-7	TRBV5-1	CASSLQGSEQYF	TGCGCCAGCAGCTTACAGGGCTCGGAGCAGTACTTC
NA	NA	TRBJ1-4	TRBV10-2	CASSESGGEEKLFF	TGCGCCAGCAGTGAGTCCGGGGGTGAGGAAAAACTGTTTTTT
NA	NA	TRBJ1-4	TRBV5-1	CASSLDVGKEKLFF	TGCGCCAGCAGCTTGGACGTAGGGAAGGAAAAACTGTTTTTT
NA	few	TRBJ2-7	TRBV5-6	CASSLGRGLGYF	TGTGCCAGCAGCTTAGGGCGGGGCCTCGGGTACTTC
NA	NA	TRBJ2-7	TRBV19	CASSQSRGLDEQYF	TGTGCCAGTAGCCAGAGTCGGGGCCTCGACGAGCAGTACTTC
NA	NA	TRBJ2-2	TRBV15	CATSRDLGFGELFF	TGTGCCACCAGCAGAGACCTGGGGTTTGGGGAGCTGTTTTTT
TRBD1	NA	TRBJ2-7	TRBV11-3	CASSLNRDSYEQYF	TGTGCCAGCAGCTTAAACCGGGACAGCTACGAGCAGTACTTC
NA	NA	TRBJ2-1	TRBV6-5	CASRKGVHNEQFF	TGTGCCAGCAGGAAGGGGGTCCACAATGAGCAGTTCTTC
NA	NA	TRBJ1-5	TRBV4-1	CASSQEGLYSNQPQHF	TGCGCCAGCAGCCAAGAGGGCCTTTATAGCAATCAGCCCCAGCATTTT
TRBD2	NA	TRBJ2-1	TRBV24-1	CATSDSPGLAGGGNEQFF	TGTGCCACCAGTGATTCCCCCGGACTAGCGGGAGGGGGGAATGAGCAGTTCTTC
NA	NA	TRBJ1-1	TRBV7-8	CASSLEGSTEAFF	TGTGCCAGCAGCTTGGAGGGCAGCACTGAAGCTTTCTTT
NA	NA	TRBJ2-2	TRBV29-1	CSVRDRPANTGELFF	TGCAGCGTGAGAGACAGACCCGCGAACACCGGGGAGCTGTTTTTT
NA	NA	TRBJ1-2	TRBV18	CASSPEADYGYTF	TGTGCCAGCTCACCGGAGGCAGACTATGGCTACACCTTC
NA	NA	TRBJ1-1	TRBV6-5	CASGGMAEAFF	TGTGCCAGCGGAGGGATGGCTGAAGCTTTCTTT
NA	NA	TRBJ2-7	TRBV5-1	CASSLSGHSDLYYEQYF	TGCGCCAGCAGCTTGTCCGGCCACAGCGATTTATACTACGAGCAGTACTTC
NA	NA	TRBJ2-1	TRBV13	CASSLLKHRIHNEQFF	TGTGCCAGCAGCCTTCTTAAACATCGAATCCACAATGAGCAGTTCTTC
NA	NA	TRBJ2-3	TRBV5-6	CASTNSGKPLHTDTQYF	TGTGCCAGCACCAATTCGGGGAAGCCCCTACACACAGATACGCAGTATTTT
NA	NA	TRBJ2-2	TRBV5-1	CASSLRPAGADTGELFF	TGCGCCAGCAGCTTACGACCGGCGGGGGCGGACACCGGGGAGCTGTTTTTT
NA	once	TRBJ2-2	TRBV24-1	CATSEQVGGELFF	TGTGCCACCAGTGAGCAAGTTGGCGGGGAGCTGTTTTTT
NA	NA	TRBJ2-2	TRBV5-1	CASSLRNQNTGELFF	TGCGCCAGCAGCTTGAGAAACCAGAACACCGGGGAGCTGTTTTTT
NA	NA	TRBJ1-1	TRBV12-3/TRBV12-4	CASSFRLNTEAFF	TGTGCCAGCAGTTTTCGGTTGAACACTGAAGCTTTCTTT
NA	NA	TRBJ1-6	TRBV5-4	CASSLDNSPLHF	TGTGCCAGCAGCTTAGATAATTCACCCCTCCACTTT
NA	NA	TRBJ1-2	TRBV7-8	CASSLQLPNYGYTF	TGTGCCAGCAGCTTACAGCTGCCAAACTATGGCTACACCTTC
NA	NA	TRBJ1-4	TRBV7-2	CASSLPLGSGNEKLFF	TGTGCCAGCAGCCTTCCCCTGGGGTCGGGTAATGAAAAACTGTTTTTT
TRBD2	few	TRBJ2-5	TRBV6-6	CASSQGTRDVKETQYF	TGTGCCAGCAGTCAGGGGACTAGGGATGTGAAAGAGACCCAGTACTTC
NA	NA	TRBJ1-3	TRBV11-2	CASSLEHTIYF	TGTGCCAGCAGCTTAGAGCACACCATATATTTT
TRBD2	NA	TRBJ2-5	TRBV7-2	CASSLALTGGWEVETQYF	TGTGCCAGCAGCTTAGCGCTGACGGGAGGGTGGGAAGTAGAGACCCAGTACTTC
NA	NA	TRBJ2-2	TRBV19	CASSIAGRTGELFF	TGTGCCAGTAGTATAGCTGGGCGAACCGGGGAGCTGTTTTTT
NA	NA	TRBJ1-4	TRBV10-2	CASSEGQGLEKLFF	TGCGCCAGCAGTGAGGGCCAGGGTCTGGAAAAACTGTTTTTT
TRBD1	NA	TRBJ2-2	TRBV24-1	CATSDRTGDNTGELFF	TGTGCCACCAGTGACCGAACAGGGGATAACACCGGGGAGCTGTTTTTT
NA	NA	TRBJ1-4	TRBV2	CASSELITFNEKLFF	TGTGCCAGCAGTGAATTGATTACCTTCAATGAAAAACTGTTTTTT
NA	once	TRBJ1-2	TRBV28	CASSSAQANYGYTF	TGTGCCAGCAGTTCGGCACAGGCTAACTATGGCTACACCTTC
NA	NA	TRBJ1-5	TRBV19	CASSISLGNNQPQHF	TGTGCCAGTAGTATCAGTTTGGGAAACAATCAGCCCCAGCATTTT
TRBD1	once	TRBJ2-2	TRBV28	CASSSLATRPGQTNTGELFF	TGTGCCAGCAGTTCACTCGCCACTCGTCCGGGACAGACAAACACCGGGGAGCTGTTTTTT
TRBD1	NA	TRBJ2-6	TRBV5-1	CASSSFRTGLTSGANVLTF	TGCGCCAGCAGCTCATTTAGGACAGGCCTCACCTCTGGGGCCAACGTCCTGACTTTC
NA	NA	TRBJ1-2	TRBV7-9	CASSLDEGYDLGGYTF	TGTGCCAGCAGCTTAGACGAGGGGTACGACCTGGGGGGCTACACCTTC
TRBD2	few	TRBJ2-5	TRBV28	CASTGLAGFQETQYF	TGTGCCAGCACCGGACTAGCGGGTTTCCAAGAGACCCAGTACTTC
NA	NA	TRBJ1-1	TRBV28	CASKGNTEAFF	TGTGCCAGCAAAGGAAACACTGAAGCTTTCTTT
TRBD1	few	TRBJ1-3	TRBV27	CASSTTGGGNTIYF	TGTGCCAGCAGTACTACAGGGGGAGGAAACACCATATATTTT
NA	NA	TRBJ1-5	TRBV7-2	CASSLQPGRGNQPQHF	TGTGCCAGCAGCTTACAGCCGGGACGGGGGAATCAGCCCCAGCATTTT
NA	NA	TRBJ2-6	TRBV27	CASKVSGANVLTF	TGTGCCAGCAAAGTTTCTGGGGCCAACGTCCTGACTTTC
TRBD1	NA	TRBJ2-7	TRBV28	CATREQGASNEQYF	TGTGCCACCAGAGAACAGGGGGCTTCAAACGAGCAGTACTTC
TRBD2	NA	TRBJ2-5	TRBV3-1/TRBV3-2	CASTSAGAVGETQYF	TGTGCCAGCACGTCAGCGGGAGCCGTGGGGGAGACCCAGTACTTC
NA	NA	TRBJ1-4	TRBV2	CASSGGYPNEKLFF	TGTGCCAGCAGTGGCGGATACCCTAATGAAAAACTGTTTTTT
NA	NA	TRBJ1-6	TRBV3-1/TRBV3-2	CASSHPGRLSSYNSPLHF	TGTGCCAGCAGCCACCCTGGGAGGTTAAGCTCCTATAATTCACCCCTCCACTTT
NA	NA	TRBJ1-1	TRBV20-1	CSASVGSNTEAFF	TGCAGTGCTAGTGTGGGAAGCAACACTGAAGCTTTCTTT
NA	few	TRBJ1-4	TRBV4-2	CASNKWGGRDNEKLFF	TGTGCCAGCAATAAGTGGGGGGGTCGGGATAATGAAAAACTGTTTTTT
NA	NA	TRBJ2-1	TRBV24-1	CATSDATGLSNEQFF	TGTGCCACCAGTGACGCCACGGGACTTTCCAATGAGCAGTTCTTC
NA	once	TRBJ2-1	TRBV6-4	CASSDRTNEQFF	TGTGCCAGCAGTGACCGCACCAATGAGCAGTTCTTC